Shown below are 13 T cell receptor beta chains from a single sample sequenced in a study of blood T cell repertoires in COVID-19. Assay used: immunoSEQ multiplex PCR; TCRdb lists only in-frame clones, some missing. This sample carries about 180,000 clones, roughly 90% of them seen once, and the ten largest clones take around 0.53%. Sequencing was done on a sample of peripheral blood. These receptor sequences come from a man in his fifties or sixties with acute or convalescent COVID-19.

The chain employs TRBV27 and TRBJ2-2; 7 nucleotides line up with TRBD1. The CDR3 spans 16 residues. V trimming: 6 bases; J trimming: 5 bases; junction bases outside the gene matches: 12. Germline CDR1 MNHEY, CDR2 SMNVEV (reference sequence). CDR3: CASRVPRGSRTGELFF. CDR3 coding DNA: TGTGCCAGCAGGGTCCCCAGGGGGTCAAGGACCGGGGAGCTGTTTTTT.

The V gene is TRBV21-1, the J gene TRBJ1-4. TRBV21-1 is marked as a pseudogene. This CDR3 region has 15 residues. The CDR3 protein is CASSANPEANEKLFF. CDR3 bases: TGTGCCAGCAGCGCGAACCCGGAGGCTAATGAAAAACTGTTTTTT.

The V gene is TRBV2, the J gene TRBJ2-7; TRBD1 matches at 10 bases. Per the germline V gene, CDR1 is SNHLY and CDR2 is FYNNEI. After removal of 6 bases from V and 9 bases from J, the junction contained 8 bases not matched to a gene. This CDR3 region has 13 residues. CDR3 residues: CASSGQGGGRQYF. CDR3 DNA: TGTGCCAGCAGCGGACAGGGGGGAGGGAGGCAGTACTTC.

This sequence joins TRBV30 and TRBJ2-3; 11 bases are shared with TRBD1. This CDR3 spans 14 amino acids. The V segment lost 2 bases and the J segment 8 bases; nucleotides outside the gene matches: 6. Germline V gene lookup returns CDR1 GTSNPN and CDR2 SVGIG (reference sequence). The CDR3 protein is CAWSRTGGGGTQYF. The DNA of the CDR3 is TGTGCCTGGAGTAGGACAGGGGGCGGCGGTACGCAGTATTTT.

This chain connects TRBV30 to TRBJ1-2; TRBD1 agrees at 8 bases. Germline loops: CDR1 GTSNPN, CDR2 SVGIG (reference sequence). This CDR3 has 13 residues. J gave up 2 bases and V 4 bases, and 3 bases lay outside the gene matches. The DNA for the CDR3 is TGTGCCTGGACCGGACAGGGAAACTATGGCTACACCTTC. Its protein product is CAWTGQGNYGYTF.

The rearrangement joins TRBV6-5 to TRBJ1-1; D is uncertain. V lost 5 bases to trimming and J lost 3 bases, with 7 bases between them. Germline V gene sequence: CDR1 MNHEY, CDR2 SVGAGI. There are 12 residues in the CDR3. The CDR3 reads CASSRRDTEAFF. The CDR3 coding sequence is TGTGCCAGCAGTCGGCGGGACACTGAAGCTTTCTTT.

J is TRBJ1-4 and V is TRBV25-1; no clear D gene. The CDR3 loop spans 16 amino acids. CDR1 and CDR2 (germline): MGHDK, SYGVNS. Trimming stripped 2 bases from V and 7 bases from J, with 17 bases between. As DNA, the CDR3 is TGTGCCAGCAGTGAAGCGCTGGGGTTCGAGGGTGAAAAACTGTTTTTT. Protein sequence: CASSEALGFEGEKLFF. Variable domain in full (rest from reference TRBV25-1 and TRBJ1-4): EADIYQTPRYLVIGTGKKITLECSQTMGHDKMYWYQQDPGMELHLIHYSYGVNSTEKGDLSSESTVSRIRTEHFPLTLESARPSHTSQYLCASSEALGFEGEKLFFGSGTQLSVL.

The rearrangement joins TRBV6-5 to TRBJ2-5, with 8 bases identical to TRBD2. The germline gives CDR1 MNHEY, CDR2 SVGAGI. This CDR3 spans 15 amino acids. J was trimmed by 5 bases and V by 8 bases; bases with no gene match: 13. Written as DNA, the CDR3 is TGTGCCAGCCAACCCCAACAGCGGGAGAGGGAGACCCAGTACTTC. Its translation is CASQPQQRERETQYF.

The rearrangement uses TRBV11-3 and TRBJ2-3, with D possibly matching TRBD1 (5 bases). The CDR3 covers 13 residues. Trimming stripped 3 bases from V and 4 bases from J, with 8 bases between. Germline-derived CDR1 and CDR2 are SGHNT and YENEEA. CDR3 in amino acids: CASSLGRADTQYF. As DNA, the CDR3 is TGTGCCAGCAGCTTGGGCAGGGCAGATACGCAGTATTTT.

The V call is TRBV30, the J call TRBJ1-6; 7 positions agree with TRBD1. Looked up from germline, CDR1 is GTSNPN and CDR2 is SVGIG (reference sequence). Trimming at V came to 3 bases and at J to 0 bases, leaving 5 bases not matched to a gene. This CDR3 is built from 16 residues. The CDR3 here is CAWRATGRSYNSPLHF. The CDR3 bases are TGTGCCTGGAGGGCGACAGGGCGCTCCTATAATTCACCCCTCCACTTT.

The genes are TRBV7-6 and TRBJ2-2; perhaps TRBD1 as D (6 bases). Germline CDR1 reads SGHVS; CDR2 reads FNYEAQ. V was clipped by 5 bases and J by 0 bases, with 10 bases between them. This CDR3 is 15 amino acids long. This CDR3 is CASSRDTANTGELFF. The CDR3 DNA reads TGTGCCAGCAGCCGGGACACCGCGAACACCGGGGAGCTGTTTTTT.

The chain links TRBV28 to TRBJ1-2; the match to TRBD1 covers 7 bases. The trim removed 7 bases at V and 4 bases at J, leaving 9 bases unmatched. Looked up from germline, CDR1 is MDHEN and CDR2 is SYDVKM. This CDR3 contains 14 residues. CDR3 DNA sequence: TGTGCCAGCAACCAAGGGGGCGTCGGCTATGGCTACACCTTC. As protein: CASNQGGVGYGYTF.

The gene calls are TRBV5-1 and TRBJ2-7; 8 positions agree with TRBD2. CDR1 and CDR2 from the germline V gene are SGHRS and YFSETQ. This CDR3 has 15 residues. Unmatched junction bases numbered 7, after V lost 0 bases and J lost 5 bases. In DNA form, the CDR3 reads TGCGCCAGCAGCTTGGGTTTTAGCGGGACCAACGAGCAGTACTTC. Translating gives CASSLGFSGTNEQYF.